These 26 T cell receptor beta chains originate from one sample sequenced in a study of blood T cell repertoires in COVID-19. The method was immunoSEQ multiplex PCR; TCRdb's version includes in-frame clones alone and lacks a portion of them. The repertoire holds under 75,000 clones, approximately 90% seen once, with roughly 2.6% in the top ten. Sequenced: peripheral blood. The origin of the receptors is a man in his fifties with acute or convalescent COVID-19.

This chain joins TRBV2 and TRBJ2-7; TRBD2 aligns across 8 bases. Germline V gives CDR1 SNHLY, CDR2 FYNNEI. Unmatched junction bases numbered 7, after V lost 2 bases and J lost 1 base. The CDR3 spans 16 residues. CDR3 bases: TGTGCCAGCAGTGAACCTCGACTAGCGCCATCCTACGAGCAGTACTTC. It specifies CASSEPRLAPSYEQYF.

CDR3 residues: CATSDAPSGSYYNEQFF. CDR3 nucleotide sequence: TGTGCCACCAGTGATGCCCCTAGCGGGAGTTATTACAATGAGCAGTTCTTC. V usage is TRBV24-1 and J usage is TRBJ2-1; TRBD2 matches 10 bases. J gave up 4 bases and V 3 bases, and 8 bases lay outside the gene matches. CDR1 and CDR2 (germline): KGHDR, SFDVKD. This CDR3 region has 17 residues.

CDR3 coding DNA: TGTGCCAGCAGCTTAGGGCTAGCGGGAAGAGATACGCAGTATTTT. It encodes CASSLGLAGRDTQYF. The rearrangement uses TRBV7-2 and TRBJ2-3; 9 positions agree with TRBD2. The CDR3 runs 15 residues. Germline V lookup: CDR1 SGHTA, CDR2 FQGNSA. J gave up 5 bases and V 1 base, and 4 bases lay outside the gene matches.

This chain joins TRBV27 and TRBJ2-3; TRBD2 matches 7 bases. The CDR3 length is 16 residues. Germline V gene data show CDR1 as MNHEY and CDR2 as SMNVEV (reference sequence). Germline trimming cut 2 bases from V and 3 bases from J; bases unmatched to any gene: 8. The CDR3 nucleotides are TGTGCCAGCAGTTTAGCGGGAGCCAGCTTTACAGATACGCAGTATTTT. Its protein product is CASSLAGASFTDTQYF.

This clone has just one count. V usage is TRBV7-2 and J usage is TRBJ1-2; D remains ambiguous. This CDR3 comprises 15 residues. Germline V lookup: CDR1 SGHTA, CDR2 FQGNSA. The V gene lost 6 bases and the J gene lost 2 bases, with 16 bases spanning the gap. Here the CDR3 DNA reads TGTGCCAGCAGAACACGACACGCTTTGAACTATGGCTACACCTTC. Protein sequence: CASRTRHALNYGYTF.

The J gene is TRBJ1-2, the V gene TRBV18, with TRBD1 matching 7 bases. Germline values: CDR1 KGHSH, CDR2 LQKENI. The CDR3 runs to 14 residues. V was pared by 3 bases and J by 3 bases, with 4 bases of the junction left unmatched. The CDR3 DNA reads TGTGCCAGCTCACCGAGACAGGGCGACTATGGCTACACCTTC. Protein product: CASSPRQGDYGYTF.

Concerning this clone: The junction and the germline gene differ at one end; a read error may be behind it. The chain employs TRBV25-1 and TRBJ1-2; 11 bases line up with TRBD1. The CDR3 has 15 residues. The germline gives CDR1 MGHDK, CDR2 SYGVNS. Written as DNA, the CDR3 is TGTGCCAGCAGAGAATCGGGACAGGGGGTAATTGGCTACACCTTC. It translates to CASRESGQGVIGYTF.

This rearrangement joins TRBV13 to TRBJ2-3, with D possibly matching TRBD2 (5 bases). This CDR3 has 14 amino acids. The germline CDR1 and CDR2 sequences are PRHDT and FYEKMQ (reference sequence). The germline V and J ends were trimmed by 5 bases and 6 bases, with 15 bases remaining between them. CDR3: CASSIRGVEDTQYF. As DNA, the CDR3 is TGTGCCAGCAGCATACGGGGTGTGGAGGATACGCAGTATTTT.

In DNA, the CDR3 is TGTGCCAGCAGCCTAGCGGGAGCCAGCACAGATACGCAGTATTTT. Encoded protein: CASSLAGASTDTQYF. The chain combines TRBV6-2 or TRBV6-3 with TRBJ2-3; 10 positions match TRBD2. CDR1 is MNHEY, CDR2 SVGEGT, per germline. V dropped 6 bases and J dropped 0; count of bases not matched to a gene: 3. The CDR3 consists of 15 residues.

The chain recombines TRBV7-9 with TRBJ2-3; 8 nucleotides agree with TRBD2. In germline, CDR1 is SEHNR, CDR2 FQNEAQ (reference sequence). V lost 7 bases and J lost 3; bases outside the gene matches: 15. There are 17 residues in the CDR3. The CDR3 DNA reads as TGTGCCAGCACCAGAGGACTAGCCCCTCTCGGGACAGATACGCAGTATTTT. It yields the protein CASTRGLAPLGTDTQYF.

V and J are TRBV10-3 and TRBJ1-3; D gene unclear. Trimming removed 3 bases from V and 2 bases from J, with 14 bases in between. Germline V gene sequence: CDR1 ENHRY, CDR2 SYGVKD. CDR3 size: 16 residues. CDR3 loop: CAISELLSGTGNTIYF. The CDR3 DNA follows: TGTGCCATCAGTGAATTGCTTTCAGGTACTGGAAACACCATATATTTT.

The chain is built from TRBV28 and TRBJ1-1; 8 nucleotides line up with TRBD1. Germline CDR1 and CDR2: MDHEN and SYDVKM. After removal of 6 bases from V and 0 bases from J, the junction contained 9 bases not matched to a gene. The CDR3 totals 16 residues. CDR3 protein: CASRPGQAPMNTEAFF. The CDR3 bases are TGTGCCAGCAGACCGGGACAGGCCCCTATGAACACTGAAGCTTTCTTT.

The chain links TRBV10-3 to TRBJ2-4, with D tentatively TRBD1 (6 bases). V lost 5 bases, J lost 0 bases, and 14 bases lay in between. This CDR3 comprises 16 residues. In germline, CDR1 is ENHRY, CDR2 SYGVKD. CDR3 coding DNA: TGTGCCATCAGTCCGGACAGAGACCTAGCCAAAAACATTCAGTACTTC. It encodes CAISPDRDLAKNIQYF.

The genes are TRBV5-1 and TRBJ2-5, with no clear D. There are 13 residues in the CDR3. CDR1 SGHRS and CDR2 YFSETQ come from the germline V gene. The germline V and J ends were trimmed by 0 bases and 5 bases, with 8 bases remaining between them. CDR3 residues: CASSLVSRETQYF. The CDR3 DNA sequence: TGCGCCAGCAGCTTGGTGTCGCGGGAGACCCAGTACTTC.

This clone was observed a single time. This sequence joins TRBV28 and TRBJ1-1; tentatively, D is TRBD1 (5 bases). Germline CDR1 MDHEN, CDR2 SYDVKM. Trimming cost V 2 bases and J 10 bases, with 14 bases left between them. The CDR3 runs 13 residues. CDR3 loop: CASSLAGTVRAFF. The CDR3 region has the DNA TGTGCCAGCAGTTTAGCGGGGACGGTGCGAGCTTTCTTT.

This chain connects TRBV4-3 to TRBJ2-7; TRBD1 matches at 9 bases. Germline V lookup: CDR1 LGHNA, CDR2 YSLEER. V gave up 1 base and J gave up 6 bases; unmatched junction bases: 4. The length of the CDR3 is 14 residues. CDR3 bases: TGCGCCAGCAGCCAAGGGCAGGACAGGGGCGAGCAGTACTTC. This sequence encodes CASSQGQDRGEQYF.

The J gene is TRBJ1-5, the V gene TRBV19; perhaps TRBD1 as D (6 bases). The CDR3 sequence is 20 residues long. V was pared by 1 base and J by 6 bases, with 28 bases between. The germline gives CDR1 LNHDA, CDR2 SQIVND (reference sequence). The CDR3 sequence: CASSIAGIGATGNRLQPQHF. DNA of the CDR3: TGTGCCAGTAGTATAGCGGGTATCGGTGCGACAGGAAATCGGCTTCAGCCCCAGCATTTT. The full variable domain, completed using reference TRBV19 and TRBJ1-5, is DGGITQSPKYLFRKEGQNVTLSCEQNLNHDAMYWYRQDPGQGLRLIYYSQIVNDFQKGDIAEGYSVSREKKESFPLTVTSAQKNPTAFYLCASSIAGIGATGNRLQPQHFGDGTRLSIL.

The CDR3 DNA is TGTGCCAGCAGCTTGGCGGGTTCTGACAGATCTGGAAACACCATATATTTT. It yields the protein CASSLAGSDRSGNTIYF. The gene calls are TRBV5-4 and TRBJ1-3, with D possibly TRBD1 on 5 matching bases. Germline V lookup: CDR1 SGHNT, CDR2 YYREEE (reference sequence). V was clipped by 0 bases and J by 1 base, with 14 bases between them. The CDR3 runs 17 residues.

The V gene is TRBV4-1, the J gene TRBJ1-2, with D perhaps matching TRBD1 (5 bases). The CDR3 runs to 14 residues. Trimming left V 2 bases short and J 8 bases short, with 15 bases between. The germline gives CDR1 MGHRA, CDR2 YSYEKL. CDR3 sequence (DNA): TGCGCCAGCAGCCAAATCGGGGGAACCAGAGGCTACACCTTC. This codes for CASSQIGGTRGYTF.

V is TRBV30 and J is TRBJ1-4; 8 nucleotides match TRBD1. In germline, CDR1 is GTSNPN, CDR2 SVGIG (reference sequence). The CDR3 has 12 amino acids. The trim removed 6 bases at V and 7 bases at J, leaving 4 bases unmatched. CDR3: CACRGRGEKLFF. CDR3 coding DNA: TGTGCCTGCAGGGGGCGCGGTGAAAAACTGTTTTTT.

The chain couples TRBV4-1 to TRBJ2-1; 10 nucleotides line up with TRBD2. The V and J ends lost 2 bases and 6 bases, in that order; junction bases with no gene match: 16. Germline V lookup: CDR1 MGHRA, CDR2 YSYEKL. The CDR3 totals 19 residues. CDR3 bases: TGCGCCAGCAGCCAAAGGGGGGGGGCTAGCGGGAGATCTTTCAATGAGCAGTTCTTC. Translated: CASSQRGGASGRSFNEQFF.

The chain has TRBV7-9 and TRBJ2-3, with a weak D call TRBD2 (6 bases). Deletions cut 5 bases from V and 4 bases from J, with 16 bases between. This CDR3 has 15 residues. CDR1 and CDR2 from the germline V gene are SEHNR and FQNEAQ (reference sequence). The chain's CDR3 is CASSPIYPGADTQYF. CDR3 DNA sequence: TGTGCCAGCAGCCCCATTTATCCGGGGGCAGATACGCAGTATTTT. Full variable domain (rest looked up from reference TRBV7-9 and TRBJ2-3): DTGVSQNPRHKITKRGQNVTFRCDPISEHNRLYWYRQTLGQGPEFLTYFQNEAQLEKSRLLSDRFSAERPKGSFSTLEIQRTEQGDSAMYLCASSPIYPGADTQYFGPGTRLTVL.

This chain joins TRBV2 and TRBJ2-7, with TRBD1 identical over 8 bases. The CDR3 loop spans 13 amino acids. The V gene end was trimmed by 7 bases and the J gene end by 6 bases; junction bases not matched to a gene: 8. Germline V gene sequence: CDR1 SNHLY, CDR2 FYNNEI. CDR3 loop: CASILRQGIEQYF. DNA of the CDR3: TGTGCCAGCATTCTCCGACAGGGGATCGAGCAGTACTTC.

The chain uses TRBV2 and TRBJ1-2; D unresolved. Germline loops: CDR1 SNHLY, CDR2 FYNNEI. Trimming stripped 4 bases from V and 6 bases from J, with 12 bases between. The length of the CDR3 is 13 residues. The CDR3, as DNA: TGTGCCAGCAGTGCGGGGTTAGGAAATGGCTACACCTTC. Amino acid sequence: CASSAGLGNGYTF.

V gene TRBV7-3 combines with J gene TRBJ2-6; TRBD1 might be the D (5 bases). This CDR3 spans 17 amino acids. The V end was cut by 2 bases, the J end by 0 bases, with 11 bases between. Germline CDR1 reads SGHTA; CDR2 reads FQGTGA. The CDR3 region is CASSLWGADSGANVLTF. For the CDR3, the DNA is TGTGCCAGCAGCTTATGGGGCGCAGACTCTGGGGCCAACGTCCTGACTTTC.

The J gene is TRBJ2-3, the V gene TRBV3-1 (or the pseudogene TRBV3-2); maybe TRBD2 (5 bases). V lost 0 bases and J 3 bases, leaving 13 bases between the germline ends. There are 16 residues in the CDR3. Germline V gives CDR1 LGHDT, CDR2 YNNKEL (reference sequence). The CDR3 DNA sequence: TGTGCCAGCAGCCAAGATGCGGGTGAAAGGACAGATACGCAGTATTTT. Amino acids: CASSQDAGERTDTQYF.